Only one count was recorded for the clone carrying this T cell receptor beta chain. This record belongs to a study of PD-L1 blockade in urothelial cancer. Data came from immunoSEQ multiplex PCR; TCRdb stores just in-frame clones and leaves some out. The repertoire includes under 70,000 clones, about 81% of them detected once, and around 1.7% sits in the top ten. Per the germline V gene, CDR1 is SGHNT and CDR2 is YYREEE (reference sequence). CDR3 length equals 14 residues. V gave up 0 bases and J gave up 9 bases, with 13 bases separating them. Noted time point: pretreatment peripheral blood. The TCR was taken from a man aged 70-80 years with urothelial cancer. V usage is TRBV5-4 and J usage is TRBJ2-1; the D gene is possibly TRBD1 (8 bases). The sequences come from PBMCs, collected around atezolizumab (anti-PD-L1) treatment. CDR3 sequence (DNA): TGTGCCAGCAGCTTGGACAGGGGGGGTATTGAGCAGTTCTTC. This encodes CASSLDRGGIEQFF.